Listed below are T cell receptor beta chains from one sample, sequenced in a study of blood T cell repertoires in COVID-19. The method was immunoSEQ multiplex PCR; TCRdb's version includes in-frame clones alone and lacks a portion of them. The sample lists 350,000 to 400,000 clones; roughly nine tenths were seen once. Sequenced material: PBMCs or T cells enriched from blood (not recorded which). The receptor source for this set is a woman aged 25 to 39 who had recovered from COVID-19. Both conserved end residues are part of each CDR3. A D gene is named only where the DNA matches it firmly. Only part of the rows carry a size: once, few, many, or a class if the clone is expanded.

v_call	d_call	clone_size	j_call	cdr3_aa	cdr3_nt
TRBV5-1	-	once	TRBJ1-3	CASSENRNTIYF	TGCGCCAGCAGCGAGAATCGAAACACCATATATTTT
TRBV7-9	-	-	TRBJ2-3	CASSFTDFNTDTQYF	TGTGCCAGCAGCTTTACGGACTTCAACACAGATACGCAGTATTTT
TRBV7-2	-	-	TRBJ2-3	CASSLGWASTDTQYF	TGTGCCAGCAGCTTAGGGTGGGCTAGCACAGATACGCAGTATTTT
TRBV19	-	-	TRBJ2-4	CASRGTIIQYF	TGTGCCAGTAGAGGGACAATAATTCAGTACTTC
TRBV28	-	-	TRBJ2-5	CASSSPSGGEETQYF	TGTGCCAGCAGTTCCCCTTCTGGCGGAGAAGAGACCCAGTACTTC
TRBV10-2	TRBD1	-	TRBJ1-1	CASTEGQGNMNTEAFF	TGCGCCAGCACCGAGGGACAGGGGAATATGAACACTGAAGCTTTCTTT
TRBV4-1	-	-	TRBJ1-2	CASSQDNRDGYTF	TGCGCCAGCAGCCAGGATAACAGGGATGGCTACACCTTC
TRBV27	-	-	TRBJ1-6	CASSFYKGVKSGYNSPLHF	TGTGCCAGCAGTTTTTATAAGGGAGTAAAGTCCGGATATAATTCACCCCTCCACTTT
TRBV7-7	-	-	TRBJ2-5	CASSLRPGVAQETQYF	TGTGCCAGCAGCTTACGTCCCGGGGTGGCTCAAGAGACCCAGTACTTC
TRBV20-1	TRBD1	-	TRBJ1-1	CSAWDRPEAFF	TGCAGTGCCTGGGACAGACCTGAAGCTTTCTTT
TRBV30	-	-	TRBJ1-6	CAWSVWGLGSPLHF	TGTGCCTGGAGTGTATGGGGGCTAGGATCACCCCTCCACTTT
TRBV19	-	once	TRBJ2-3	CASSIGQLHTDTQYF	TGTGCCAGTAGTATCGGACAGCTCCACACAGATACGCAGTATTTT
TRBV28	-	-	TRBJ2-5	CASSLLEGTLTRETQYF	TGTGCCAGCAGTTTATTGGAAGGGACACTCACCCGGGAGACCCAGTACTTC
TRBV15	TRBD1	-	TRBJ1-2	CATSPIFFWTGTYGYTF	TGTGCCACCAGTCCGATTTTTTTTTGGACAGGGACCTATGGCTACACCTTC
TRBV7-3	-	-	TRBJ2-3	CASSSWGLSSSTDTQYF	TGTGCCAGCAGCTCGTGGGGCTTAAGCTCTAGCACAGATACGCAGTATTTT
TRBV18	TRBD1	few	TRBJ1-6	CASSPTGQAPGRPLHF	TGTGCCAGCTCACCGACCGGACAGGCCCCAGGTCGACCCCTCCACTTT
TRBV7-8	TRBD1	-	TRBJ2-1	CASSFGQGASEQFF	TGTGCCAGCAGCTTCGGACAGGGGGCAAGTGAGCAGTTCTTC
TRBV6-5	TRBD2	-	TRBJ2-1	CASRSSGYTTNEQFF	TGTGCCAGCAGGTCTAGCGGATACACGACCAATGAGCAGTTCTTC
TRBV19	-	-	TRBJ1-5	CASSIDRGSGQPQHF	TGTGCCAGTAGTATAGATCGGGGATCGGGTCAGCCCCAGCATTTT
TRBV6-2/TRBV6-3	-	-	TRBJ2-2	CASSPRGRGLGTGELFF	TGTGCCAGCAGCCCACGGGGGCGGGGGCTCGGCACCGGGGAGCTGTTTTTT
TRBV11-1	-	-	TRBJ2-5	CASSSLFETQYF	TGTGCCAGCAGCTCCTTGTTCGAGACCCAGTACTTC
TRBV5-6	TRBD2	-	TRBJ2-1	CASSDTSAAYNEQFF	TGTGCCAGCAGCGACACTAGCGCGGCCTACAATGAGCAGTTCTTC
TRBV6-5	TRBD2	-	TRBJ2-1	CASSYGGGQFF	TGTGCCAGCAGTTACGGCGGGGGGCAGTTCTTC
TRBV28	-	-	TRBJ1-2	CASSRQGNYGYTF	TGTGCCAGCAGTCGCCAGGGGAACTATGGCTACACCTTC
TRBV25-1	TRBD1	-	TRBJ2-7	CASLGGDRGSYEQYF	TGTGCCTCCCTAGGCGGGGACAGGGGCTCCTACGAGCAGTACTTC
TRBV5-1	-	-	TRBJ2-7	CASSLGRGPSSYEQYF	TGCGCCAGCAGCTTGGGGAGGGGGCCGAGCTCCTACGAGCAGTACTTC
TRBV18	TRBD2	-	TRBJ2-3	CASSPNTRERRADTQYF	TGTGCCAGCTCACCAAATACGCGGGAGCGTCGAGCAGATACGCAGTATTTT